The next 17 T cell receptor beta chains were all read from a single sample in a study of blood T cell repertoires in COVID-19. Method: immunoSEQ multiplex PCR; TCRdb's copy keeps in-frame clones and lacks some. Of about 210,000 clones in the sample, around 83% were seen once. The sequencing sample was made of peripheral blood. Receptors originate from a woman aged 45-59 years with acute or convalescent COVID-19.

V and J are TRBV7-3 and TRBJ2-1; 8 bases fit TRBD1. Germline V gene data show CDR1 as SGHTA and CDR2 as FQGTGA. This CDR3 spans 15 amino acids. With V trimmed by 2 bases and J by 5 bases, 5 bases remained unmatched. CDR3 amino acids: CASSLLGQAHNEQFF. As DNA, the CDR3 is TGTGCCAGCAGCTTACTGGGACAGGCCCACAATGAGCAGTTCTTC.

The chain links TRBV2 to TRBJ2-3; D is uncertain. The CDR3 covers 14 residues. V lost 3 bases and J 3 bases, leaving 10 bases between the germline ends. Per the germline V gene, CDR1 is SNHLY and CDR2 is FYNNEI. The CDR3 region is CASSEESRTDTQYF. The DNA of the CDR3 is TGTGCCAGCAGTGAGGAGAGTAGGACAGATACGCAGTATTTT.

The rearrangement uses TRBV19 and TRBJ2-1, with 7 nucleotides matching TRBD2. The length of the CDR3 is 15 residues. Trimming at V came to 4 bases and at J to 3 bases, leaving 6 bases not matched to a gene. Germline-derived CDR1 and CDR2 are LNHDA and SQIVND (reference sequence). For the CDR3, the DNA is TGTGCCAGTAGTACCCTCCGGGACTACTACAATGAGCAGTTCTTC. Translating it yields CASSTLRDYYNEQFF. The full variable domain, completed using reference TRBV19 and TRBJ2-1, is DGGITQSPKYLFRKEGQNVTLSCEQNLNHDAMYWYRQDPGQGLRLIYYSQIVNDFQKGDIAEGYSVSREKKESFPLTVTSAQKNPTAFYLCASSTLRDYYNEQFFGPGTRLTVL.

The chain links TRBV28 to TRBJ1-1; D remains ambiguous. Germline V lookup: CDR1 MDHEN, CDR2 SYDVKM. V lost 7 bases and J lost 5, with 14 bases in between. The CDR3 runs to 13 residues. As DNA, the CDR3 is TGTGCCAGCATCAGAGGTGGGGAGACTGAAGCTTTCTTT. Translating it yields CASIRGGETEAFF.

V is TRBV9 and J is TRBJ2-5; 11 nucleotides align to TRBD2. The germline V gene has CDR1 SGDLS and CDR2 YYNGEE. The CDR3 loop spans 16 amino acids. V shed 3 bases and J 4 bases; nucleotides not matched to a gene: 8. The CDR3: CASSATSGMGVETQYF. The CDR3 coding sequence is TGTGCCAGCAGCGCGACTAGCGGGATGGGGGTAGAGACCCAGTACTTC.

The chain is built from TRBV3-1 (or the pseudogene TRBV3-2) and TRBJ2-7; perhaps TRBD1 as D (5 bases). Germline V gives CDR1 LGHDT, CDR2 YNNKEL (reference sequence). Trimming cost V 5 bases and J 2 bases, with 10 bases left between them. CDR3 size: 13 residues. The CDR3 protein is CASSSDSAYEQYF. In nucleotides, the CDR3 is TGTGCCAGCAGCTCAGACAGCGCCTACGAGCAGTACTTC.

The rearrangement uses TRBV30 and TRBJ1-4; 8 bases map to TRBD1. The germline CDR1 and CDR2 sequences are GTSNPN and SVGIG (reference sequence). Trimming removed 1 base from V and 8 bases from J; junction bases left unmatched: 9. This CDR3 comprises 15 residues. CDR3 loop: CAWSATDRGREKLFF. CDR3 coding DNA: TGTGCCTGGAGTGCGACCGACAGGGGTCGCGAAAAACTGTTTTTT. Using reference TRBV30 and TRBJ1-4 for the parts outside the CDR3, the full variable domain is SQTIHQWPATLVQPVGSPLSLECTVEGTSNPNLYWYRQAAGRGLQLLFYSVGIGQISSEVPQNLSASRPQDRQFILSSKKLLLSDSGFYLCAWSATDRGREKLFFGSGTQLSVL.

DNA of the CDR3: TGTGCCAGCAGAACAACAGGGGGCACTGAAGCTTTCTTT. Amino acids: CASRTTGGTEAFF. This sequence joins TRBV12-3 or TRBV12-4 and TRBJ1-1, with 8 bases matching TRBD1. With V trimmed by 6 bases and J by 4 bases, 4 bases remained unmatched. CDR3 length: 13 residues.

The rearrangement uses TRBV7-9 and TRBJ2-5; 7 bases fit TRBD1. The CDR3 is 17 residues long. The V segment lost 1 base and the J segment 1 base; nucleotides outside the gene matches: 9. Looked up from germline, CDR1 is SEHNR and CDR2 is FQNEAQ (reference sequence). This CDR3 reads CASSLGLGDRSQETQYF. For the CDR3, the DNA is TGTGCCAGCAGCTTAGGATTGGGGGACAGAAGCCAAGAGACCCAGTACTTC. Using reference TRBV7-9 and TRBJ2-5 for the parts outside the CDR3, the full variable domain is DTGVSQNPRHKITKRGQNVTFRCDPISEHNRLYWYRQTLGQGPEFLTYFQNEAQLEKSRLLSDRFSAERPKGSFSTLEIQRTEQGDSAMYLCASSLGLGDRSQETQYFGPGTRLLVL.

This rearrangement joins TRBV30 to TRBJ1-1; D is uncertain. The V gene's germline CDR1 is GTSNPN and CDR2 SVGIG (reference sequence). V lost 4 bases, J lost 5 bases, and 8 bases lay in between. This CDR3 is built from 11 residues. The CDR3 reads CAWTDSTEAFF. CDR3 DNA sequence: TGTGCCTGGACAGACTCTACTGAAGCTTTCTTT.

The CDR3: CASSLVKASGTEAFF. Here the CDR3 DNA reads TGTGCCAGCAGTTTAGTCAAGGCATCGGGAACTGAAGCTTTCTTT. The chain couples TRBV27 to TRBJ1-1; D gene unclear. Germline V CDR1 and CDR2: MNHEY, SMNVEV (reference sequence). Trimming removed 2 bases at V and 5 bases at J, with 15 bases between. The CDR3 contains 15 residues.

The chain employs TRBV18 and TRBJ2-1; possibly TRBD2 for D (6 bases). V lost 5 bases and J lost 3, with 11 bases in between. The CDR3 length is 14 residues. Germline-derived CDR1 and CDR2 are KGHSH and LQKENI. The DNA for the CDR3 is TGTGCCAGCTCATTTGGGGGACTCTACAATGAGCAGTTCTTC. The encoded protein is CASSFGGLYNEQFF.

The J gene is TRBJ2-4, the V gene TRBV20-1, with 9 bases that match TRBD1. CDR3 length: 15 amino acids. The J segment lost 3 bases and the V segment lost 3 bases, leaving 6 bases of the junction unmatched. Germline values: CDR1 DFQATT, CDR2 SNEGSKA (reference sequence). The CDR3 DNA is TGCAGTGCTAGTCAAGGACAGGGGAGCAAAAACATTCAGTACTTC. This encodes CSASQGQGSKNIQYF.

The chain joins TRBV6-5 to TRBJ2-3; the match to TRBD2 covers 8 bases. Unmatched junction bases numbered 10, after V lost 6 bases and J lost 2 bases. Germline V lookup: CDR1 MNHEY, CDR2 SVGAGI. The CDR3 is 16 amino acids. CDR3 in amino acids: CASRYLWREVTDTQYF. The DNA of the CDR3 is TGTGCCAGCAGATACCTTTGGCGGGAGGTCACAGATACGCAGTATTTT.

V is TRBV19 and J is TRBJ2-7, with D possibly being TRBD1 (6 bases). This CDR3 has 14 amino acids. In germline, CDR1 is LNHDA, CDR2 SQIVND (reference sequence). Trimming removed 9 bases at V and 1 base at J, with 16 bases between. Here the CDR3 DNA reads TGTGCCAGCAACGGGACAACCACGTCCTACGAGCAGTACTTC. It specifies CASNGTTTSYEQYF.

V gene TRBV28 combines with J gene TRBJ1-3; D unresolved. The V gene lost 10 bases and the J gene lost 4 bases, with 5 bases spanning the gap. This CDR3 is built from 10 residues. The V gene's germline CDR1 is MDHEN and CDR2 SYDVKM. This CDR3 is CATGGNTIYF. The CDR3 DNA reads TGTGCCACTGGCGGAAACACCATATATTTT.

This chain joins TRBV18 and TRBJ2-3, with 10 bases that match TRBD1. V lost 0 bases to trimming and J lost 9 bases; unmatched junction nucleotides: 6. The CDR3 extends over 15 amino acids. Germline loops: CDR1 KGHSH, CDR2 LQKENI. The CDR3 DNA is TGTGCCAGCTCACCACCCCGGGACAGGGGAGAAACGCAGTATTTT. It specifies CASSPPRDRGETQYF.